This passage covers 11 T cell receptor beta chains from one sample sequenced in a study of T cell responses to AZD1222 COVID-19 vaccine. TCRdb's table, derived via immunoSEQ multiplex PCR, lists solely in-frame clones and lacks some. This table holds tens of thousands of clones, about 92% found once. Sequenced material: peripheral blood, taken 28 days after the second AZD1222 dose. The origin of the receptors is an adult who received the AZD1222 COVID-19 vaccine.

The gene calls are TRBV2 and TRBJ2-1; D uncertain. The V end was cut by 6 bases, the J end by 11 bases, with 20 bases between. This CDR3 spans 14 amino acids. Germline loops: CDR1 SNHLY, CDR2 FYNNEI. CDR3 in DNA: TGTGCCAGCAGAGAACTAACCCATGACGGAAAGCAGTTCTTC. Protein: CASRELTHDGKQFF.

J is TRBJ1-4 and V is TRBV5-4; the D is unclear. Germline CDR1 SGHNT, CDR2 YYREEE (reference sequence). Trimming removed 0 bases at V and 0 bases at J, with 9 bases between. This CDR3 contains 16 residues. Written as DNA, the CDR3 is TGTGCCAGCAGCTTGGCAGTTGGGGCAACTAATGAAAAACTGTTTTTT. It yields the protein CASSLAVGATNEKLFF.

The rearrangement joins TRBV24-1 to TRBJ2-3; 8 nucleotides agree with TRBD2. The V and J ends lost 3 bases and 2 bases, in that order; junction bases with no gene match: 6. CDR1 KGHDR and CDR2 SFDVKD come from the germline V gene. The CDR3 runs to 16 residues. CDR3 loop: CATSDPSGGATDTQYF. Here the CDR3 DNA reads TGTGCCACCAGTGATCCAAGCGGGGGAGCCACAGATACGCAGTATTTT.

A few counts support this clone. The genes are TRBV19 and TRBJ1-2, with 7 nucleotides matching TRBD1. The length of the CDR3 is 15 residues. The V gene end was trimmed by 6 bases and the J gene end by 1 base; junction bases not matched to a gene: 8. Germline V lookup: CDR1 LNHDA, CDR2 SQIVND (reference sequence). CDR3 DNA sequence: TGTGCCAGTAGCAACAGGGGTGAGGATAACTATGGCTACACCTTC. It yields the protein CASSNRGEDNYGYTF.

The chain couples TRBV2 to TRBJ2-5, with D perhaps given as TRBD1 or TRBD2 (6 bases each). Trimming stripped 10 bases from V and 4 bases from J, with 16 bases between. The CDR3 spans 13 residues. Germline CDR1 SNHLY, CDR2 FYNNEI. As DNA, the CDR3 is TGTGCCACTACTCGGGGGCGTTTAGAGACCCAGTACTTC. Translation: CATTRGRLETQYF.

The chain combines TRBV20-1 with TRBJ1-2; the D is unclear. The CDR3 loop spans 10 amino acids. The ends were cut back, 6 bases at V and 5 bases at J, with 7 bases in the middle. Germline-derived CDR1 and CDR2 are DFQATT and SNEGSKA (reference sequence). Here the CDR3 reads CSAGDYGYTF. CDR3 coding DNA: TGCAGTGCCGGAGATTATGGCTACACCTTC.

The chain links TRBV24-1 to TRBJ2-5; TRBD1 aligns across 10 bases. CDR1 is KGHDR and CDR2 is SFDVKD in the germline V gene. Trimming removed 8 bases from V and 0 bases from J; junction bases left unmatched: 5. CDR3 length: 15 residues. The CDR3 region is CATIGTGEYQETQYF. In DNA, the CDR3 is TGTGCCACCATCGGGACAGGGGAATACCAAGAGACCCAGTACTTC.

The V and J genes are TRBV7-6 and TRBJ2-1, with 9 nucleotides matching TRBD2. This CDR3 is 16 amino acids long. J gave up 7 bases and V 5 bases, and 12 bases lay outside the gene matches. Germline V lookup: CDR1 SGHVS, CDR2 FNYEAQ. CDR3 coding DNA: TGTGCCAGCAGCCGGCGAGGGCGGGGGGGGTTGAATGAGCAGTTCTTC. This sequence encodes CASSRRGRGGLNEQFF.

The chain couples TRBV6-5 to TRBJ2-7, with D tentatively TRBD1 or TRBD2 (7 bases each). The CDR3 is made up of 13 amino acids. CDR1 MNHEY and CDR2 SVGAGI come from the germline V gene. Trimming took 4 bases from V and 4 from J, leaving 11 bases between them. CDR3 bases: TGTGCCAGCAGTTTGCAGGGGGGGTACGAGCAGTACGTC. It translates to CASSLQGGYEQYV.

This clone showed up just once. V usage is TRBV3-1 (or the pseudogene TRBV3-2) and J usage is TRBJ2-5; 9 bases match TRBD2. With V trimmed by 0 bases and J by 1 base, 12 bases remained unmatched. The CDR3 is 19 residues long. Germline V gene lookup returns CDR1 LGHDT and CDR2 YNNKEL (reference sequence). The CDR3 DNA reads TGTGCCAGCAGCCAAGATCCCCCTTGGCGGGGGGGGACCCAAGAGACCCAGTACTTC. As protein: CASSQDPPWRGGTQETQYF.

This rearrangement joins TRBV12-3 or TRBV12-4 to TRBJ1-1; D unclear. This CDR3 is built from 13 residues. V was trimmed by 1 base and J by 2 bases, leaving 5 bases between them. The CDR3 loop is CASSLGVNTEAFF. The CDR3 DNA is TGTGCCAGCAGTTTAGGGGTAAACACTGAAGCTTTCTTT.